What follows are 6 T cell receptor gamma chains derived from one specimen sequenced in a study of γδ T cells in repeated Plasmodium falciparum infection. TCRdb re-processed the multiplex PCR reads via CATT. In the table there are roughly 32,000 gamma-chain clones, roughly 1.4% of which are singletons. Bulk repertoires came from Vgamma9/Vdelta2+ or Vdelta2-negative gammadelta T cells flow-sorted from PBMC. Sequencing was carried out using gamma-delta T cells from blood. The receptors originated from a pool of human donors (malaria-infected and uninfected, not separated).

The table lists this clone with a few counts. TCRdb's protein for this DNA is that of a much larger clone and differs from the translation at residue 6, likely a read error; the protein shown is the DNA translation. The chain carries TRGV9 and TRGJ1 or TRGJ2. The J gene, missing from TCRdb, was assigned here through DNA to germline matching. Germline CDR1 is GITISATS and CDR2 is ISYDGTV (reference sequence). J gave up 10 bases and V 3 bases, and 12 bases lay outside the gene matches. The length of the CDR3 is 13 residues. The CDR3: CALWETRSAKKLF. The CDR3 nucleotides read TGTGCCTTGTGGGAGACACGATCTGCAAAGAAACTCTTT.

This clone has a count of ten or more. A read error likely explains this, since a far larger clone differs by one base. Other DNA variants within this sample encode the same CDR3. The chain recombines TRGV3 with TRGJ1 or TRGJ2. CDR1 is VTNTFY, CDR2 YDVSTARD, per germline (reference sequence). The CDR3 spans 14 residues. The chain's CDR3 is CATWDRLNYYKKLF. CDR3 sequence (DNA): TGTGCCACCTGGGACAGGCTAAATTATTATAAGAAGCTCTTT.

Within the sample, this clone is medium-sized. This sample includes further DNA sequences coding for the same CDR3. Here the CDR3 DNA reads TGTGCCTTGTGGTCGCAAGAGTTGGGCAAAAAAATCAAGGTATTT. It is translated as CALWSQELGKKIKVF. The V call is TRGV9, the J call TRGJP. J gave up 3 bases and V 6 bases, and 2 bases lay outside the gene matches. The CDR3 loop spans 15 amino acids. Germline CDR1 GITISATS, CDR2 ISYDGTV (reference sequence).

Notes on this clone: The protein in TCRdb stems from a much larger clone and differs at residue 5 from this DNA's translation, likely a read error; here the protein is translated from the DNA. The chain is built from TRGV3 and TRGJ1 or TRGJ2. This CDR3 has 14 amino acids. V was pared by 4 bases and J by 6 bases, with 12 bases of the junction left unmatched. Per the germline V gene, CDR1 is VTNTFY and CDR2 is YDVSTARD (reference sequence). CDR3 protein: CATWESPGGYKKLF. CDR3 bases: TGTGCCACCTGGGAAAGTCCGGGGGGTTATAAGAAACTCTTT.

This clone was seen a handful of times. It differs at one base from a far larger clone, so likely a read error. This sample also contains other DNA sequences that code for the same CDR3. The V and J genes are TRGV2 and TRGJ1 or TRGJ2. TCRdb records no J gene; here it was assigned by comparing the DNA to germline. Looked up from germline, CDR1 is EGSNGY and CDR2 is YDSYNSKV. The length of the CDR3 is 11 residues. The CDR3 DNA follows: TGCGCCACCTGGGACGTGCACGAGAAACTCTTT. It encodes CATWDVHEKLF.

Worth noting for this clone: The amino acid sequence in TCRdb belongs to a much larger clone and departs from this DNA's translation at residue 15, likely a sequencing read error; the sequence shown is translated from the DNA. The V gene call is TRGV9, and the J gene call is absent. The CDR3 spans 17 residues. Germline loops: CDR1 GITISATS, CDR2 ISYDGTV (reference sequence). The DNA of the CDR3 is TGTGCCTTGTGGGAGGTGCCAATTTATTTGGGCAAAAAAATCGAGGTATTT. Translation: CALWEVPIYLGKKIEVF.